This T cell receptor (beta chain) was found in a study of blood T cell repertoires in COVID-19. Study summary: From the United States, Italy and Spain came samples of acute and convalescent COVID-19. PBMCs, B-cell-depleted T cells, or T cells were the source of the cDNA or gDNA that made up the material.

The germline V gene has CDR1 SGHVS and CDR2 FNYEAQ. The CDR3 is made up of 15 amino acids. With V trimmed by 6 bases and J by 5 bases, 10 bases remained unmatched. In the original processing: Counts of nucleated cells, estimated from reference gene primer amplification, were obtained. Repertoires were generated with immunoSEQ multiplex PCR, while TCRdb's copy carries only in-frame clones and drops some. V and J calls and clone size come straight from that table; D and trimming were deduced from the DNA. The profile shows roughly 190,000 clones, 75% to 90% of them singletons. The chain has TRBV7-6 and TRBJ2-7; 10 positions agree with TRBD2. The receptor comes from a man aged 30-40 years with acute or convalescent COVID-19. Sequenced material: peripheral blood. CDR3 DNA: TGTGCCAGCAGGGATAATAGCGGGGGGATCAACGAGCAGTACTTC. Protein: CASRDNSGGINEQYF.